This passage covers 5 T cell receptor beta chains from one sample sequenced in a study of CXCR3-negative and CXCR3-positive naive CD8 T cells. Whole-study results and caveats: Compared with CXCR3-negative naive cells, CXCR3-positive naive cells showed more hydrophobic TRB CDR3s.

Antigen specificity for these receptors is unknown. The TRB cDNA libraries were prepared by 5' RACE with UMI labels. From its re-call of the 5' RACE reads, TCRdb lists each CDR3 protein once, without DNA. The sample features nearly 90,000 distinct CDR3 sequences, with 0.7% to 1% in its top ten. Sequences were obtained from naive CXCR3+ CD8+ T cells from blood. As for subset: CD45RO-CCR7+CD27+CD95- naive CD8+ T cells expressing CXCR3 (TNR3+). The receptors were sampled from a human donor in good health. Some clones in this sample may be carry-over from other donors' samples.

V gene TRBV28 combines with J gene TRBJ2-1. Per germline, CDR1 MDHEN and CDR2 SYDVKM. The CDR3 loop spans 16 amino acids. Here the CDR3 reads CASSLSHSLFYNEQFF.

The chain combines TRBV6-5 with TRBJ2-7; with no DNA, the TCRdb D assignment of TRBD2 cannot be verified. The CDR3 is 15 residues long. Germline CDR1 reads MNHEY; CDR2 reads SVGAGI. CDR3 residues: CASSSPRINLNEQYF.

The chain recombines TRBV15 with TRBJ2-5. The CDR3 is made up of 14 amino acids. The germline V gene has CDR1 LNHNV and CDR2 YYDKDF (reference sequence). The CDR3 reads CATISTGRPETQYF.

V and J are TRBV20-1 and TRBJ2-1. The germline CDR1 and CDR2 sequences are DFQATT and SNEGSKA (reference sequence). The CDR3 sequence is 12 residues long. The CDR3 loop reads CSARDQVDEQFF.

V is TRBV29-1 and J is TRBJ2-1. The CDR3 sequence is 13 residues long. The germline CDR1 and CDR2 sequences are SQVTM and ANQGSEA. The CDR3 sequence is CSVETRSYNEQFF.